The 20 T cell receptor beta chains given below trace back to one sample, sequenced in a study of cytomegalovirus exposure and HLA in healthy donors. The study ran its PCR with 60 Vbeta and 13 Jbeta primers. Sequencing was performed with immunoSEQ multiplex PCR; in TCRdb, only in-frame clones are kept and a portion is missing. The data contain some 130,000 clones, more than 60% of them seen just once; the ten biggest clones take up approximately 1.5%. Sequenced sample: PBMCs. Every receptor here comes from a woman younger than 35 in good health and CMV-seronegative.

The rearrangement joins TRBV2 to TRBJ2-5, with a possible D match to TRBD1 (5 bases). This CDR3 is 16 amino acids long. Trimming removed 0 bases from V and 7 bases from J, with 18 bases in between. The germline V gene encodes CDR1 SNHLY and CDR2 FYNNEI. CDR3 nucleotide sequence: TGTGCCAGCAGTGAAGCGGGGCGCTCAAGTAGGGGGACCCAGTACTTC. Translation: CASSEAGRSSRGTQYF.

J is TRBJ1-6 and V is TRBV14, with D tentatively TRBD1 (5 bases). CDR3 length: 15 residues. The germline V gene encodes CDR1 SGHDN and CDR2 FVKESK. Trimming left V 2 bases short and J 7 bases short, with 12 bases between. CDR3 bases: TGTGCCAGCAGCCAAACGGACATGAGGAATTCACCCCTCCACTTT. Its protein is CASSQTDMRNSPLHF.

This clone appeared a few times. The chain recombines TRBV7-8 with TRBJ2-7; TRBD2 matches at 14 bases. The CDR3 consists of 14 residues. Germline V gives CDR1 SGHVS, CDR2 FQNEAQ. V shed 6 bases and J 6 bases; nucleotides not matched to a gene: 4. The CDR3 protein is CASRVGLAGVEQYF. The CDR3 DNA is TGTGCCAGCAGGGTGGGACTAGCGGGAGTCGAGCAGTACTTC.

J is TRBJ1-5 and V is TRBV4-1, with 7 bases aligning to TRBD1. Trimming removed 3 bases from V and 4 bases from J; junction bases left unmatched: 6. This CDR3 is built from 15 residues. Germline CDR1 reads MGHRA; CDR2 reads YSYEKL. This CDR3 reads CASSHTGTANQPQHF. The CDR3 DNA reads as TGCGCCAGCAGCCACACCGGGACAGCAAATCAGCCCCAGCATTTT.

The V call is TRBV5-6, the J call TRBJ2-1, with a possible D match to TRBD2 (6 bases). The germline CDR1 and CDR2 sequences are SGHDT and YYEEEE. The CDR3 has 15 amino acids. The V end lost 2 bases, the J end lost 0 bases, and 9 bases lay between the germline ends. This chain's CDR3 is CASSLGGSSYNEQFF. CDR3 DNA: TGTGCCAGCAGCTTAGGAGGGAGCTCCTACAATGAGCAGTTCTTC. The variable domain in full, completed from reference TRBV5-6 and TRBJ2-1, reads DAGVTQSPTHLIKTRGQQVTLRCSPKSGHDTVSWYQQALGQGPQFIFQYYEEEERQRGNFPDRFSGHQFPNYSSELNVNALLLGDSALYLCASSLGGSSYNEQFFGPGTRLTVL.

The gene calls are TRBV4-1 and TRBJ2-5; 12 nucleotides align to TRBD2. Trimming removed 2 bases from V and 3 bases from J; junction bases left unmatched: 1. The CDR3 spans 15 residues. The germline CDR1 and CDR2 sequences are MGHRA and YSYEKL. CDR3 region: CASSQRTSGEETQYF. The CDR3 DNA reads as TGCGCCAGCAGCCAACGGACTAGCGGGGAAGAGACCCAGTACTTC.

The gene calls are TRBV30 and TRBJ1-2, with no clear D. Trimming pared 2 bases from V and 1 base from J, leaving 5 bases between. CDR1 is GTSNPN and CDR2 is SVGIG in the germline V gene (reference sequence). There are 12 residues in the CDR3. The CDR3 protein is CAWSLYNYGYTF. DNA for the CDR3: TGTGCCTGGAGTCTGTATAACTATGGCTACACCTTC. Together with reference TRBV30 and TRBJ1-2, the CDR3 gives the full variable domain: SQTIHQWPATLVQPVGSPLSLECTVEGTSNPNLYWYRQAAGRGLQLLFYSVGIGQISSEVPQNLSASRPQDRQFILSSKKLLLSDSGFYLCAWSLYNYGYTFGSGTRLTVV.

The rearrangement joins TRBV5-1 to TRBJ1-1, with 7 positions matching TRBD1. Germline assignment: CDR1 SGHRS and CDR2 YFSETQ. The J segment lost 0 bases and the V segment lost 5 bases, leaving 7 bases of the junction unmatched. This CDR3 comprises 15 residues. For the CDR3, the DNA is TGCGCCAGCAGTGCGGGACAGAGAATGAACACTGAAGCTTTCTTT. It specifies CASSAGQRMNTEAFF.

This clone was seen only a few times. This rearrangement joins TRBV4-2 to TRBJ2-3; 7 bases match TRBD1. The V gene end was trimmed by 4 bases and the J gene end by 2 bases; junction bases not matched to a gene: 9. The CDR3 sequence is 16 residues long. Looked up from germline, CDR1 is LGHNA and CDR2 is YNFKEQ. As DNA, the CDR3 is TGTGCCAGCAGCCCAGTTCCGGGACAGTACACAGATACGCAGTATTTT. Residues: CASSPVPGQYTDTQYF.

The gene calls are TRBV5-8 and TRBJ2-2, with D hard to call. The CDR3 is 13 amino acids. The germline V gene has CDR1 SGHTS and CDR2 YDEGEE. V was pared by 4 bases and J by 5 bases, with 9 bases between. Written as DNA, the CDR3 is TGTGCCAGCAGCAAAATCGGGACCGGGGAGCTGTTTTTT. This gives the protein CASSKIGTGELFF.

This clone showed up many times. V is TRBV5-6 and J is TRBJ1-2; 10 bases agree with TRBD1. V was pared by 2 bases and J by 5 bases, with 12 bases of the junction left unmatched. The CDR3 runs to 17 residues. Germline V lookup: CDR1 SGHDT, CDR2 YYEEEE. CDR3 residues: CASSLRDRGAVHYGYTF. CDR3 DNA sequence: TGTGCCAGCAGCTTAAGGGACAGGGGCGCAGTACATTATGGCTACACCTTC.

The CDR3 DNA reads TGTGCCAACCCAAGGGGGCAGCAAGAGACCCAGTACTTC. Translated: CANPRGQQETQYF. J is TRBJ2-5 and V is TRBV6-4; TRBD1 matches 7 bases. J gave up 2 bases and V 10 bases, and 7 bases lay outside the gene matches. The CDR3 is 13 amino acids. Germline V lookup: CDR1 MRHNA, CDR2 SNTAGT.

J is TRBJ2-3 and V is TRBV6-5, with TRBD2 matching 11 bases. Germline V gene lookup returns CDR1 MNHEY and CDR2 SVGAGI. The V segment lost 4 bases and the J segment 3 bases; nucleotides outside the gene matches: 3. There are 15 residues in the CDR3. The DNA of the CDR3 is TGTGCCAGCAGTTTAGCGGGAGGGCCGACAGATACGCAGTATTTT. Amino acids: CASSLAGGPTDTQYF.

The J gene is TRBJ2-3, the V gene TRBV5-8; 9 nucleotides align to TRBD2. Germline CDR1 and CDR2: SGHTS and YDEGEE. Germline trimming cut 1 base from V and 5 bases from J; bases unmatched to any gene: 2. The CDR3 sequence is 14 residues long. This chain's CDR3 is CASSLPLAGDTQYF. CDR3 bases: TGTGCCAGCAGCTTGCCACTAGCGGGAGATACGCAGTATTTT.

V and J are TRBV30 and TRBJ1-1, with D possibly being TRBD1 (5 bases). CDR1 is GTSNPN and CDR2 is SVGIG in the germline V gene (reference sequence). CDR3 length equals 14 residues. V gave up 2 bases and J gave up 5 bases, with 15 bases separating them. CDR3 nucleotide sequence: TGTGCCTGGAGTTCCGGGGGGGGGACGACTGAAGCTTTCTTT. Its translation is CAWSSGGGTTEAFF.

This clone was observed a handful of times. The genes are TRBV7-9 and TRBJ1-5; D might be TRBD1 (6 bases). CDR1 and CDR2 from the germline V gene are SEHNR and FQNEAQ (reference sequence). The CDR3 spans 11 residues. Trimming cost V 3 bases and J 16 bases, with 13 bases left between them. The CDR3 DNA is TGTGCCAGCAGCTTGGGGGACAAGGTCCATTTT. Residues: CASSLGDKVHF.

J is TRBJ1-5 and V is TRBV6-1; 9 nucleotides agree with TRBD1. After removal of 7 bases from V and 4 bases from J, the junction contained 5 bases not matched to a gene. Germline V gene data show CDR1 as MNHNS and CDR2 as SASEGT. CDR3 length: 14 residues. CDR3: CASIGQGRNQPQHF. The CDR3 DNA sequence: TGTGCCAGCATCGGACAGGGGAGGAATCAGCCCCAGCATTTT.

As concerns this clone: The sample contains more than one DNA sequence encoding this CDR3. The chain links TRBV5-1 to TRBJ1-1; maybe TRBD1 (5 bases). V was trimmed by 7 bases and J by 0 bases, leaving 13 bases between them. Germline V gene sequence: CDR1 SGHRS, CDR2 YFSETQ. The CDR3 runs 14 residues. DNA for the CDR3: TGCGCCAGCCGGGTGACAGACCTGAACACTGAAGCTTTCTTT. Translation gives CASRVTDLNTEAFF.

V gene TRBV27 combines with J gene TRBJ1-4; D is possibly TRBD1 (6 bases). V dropped 2 bases and J dropped 7 bases, with 14 bases sitting between them. Germline V gives CDR1 MNHEY, CDR2 SMNVEV (reference sequence). This CDR3 region has 15 residues. In DNA form, the CDR3 reads TGTGCCAGCAGTTTACTTACAGGGTCTGGTGAAAAACTGTTTTTT. It codes for CASSLLTGSGEKLFF.

The chain joins TRBV7-6 to TRBJ1-1; D gene unclear. This CDR3 contains 14 residues. Trimming took 3 bases from V and 9 from J, leaving 17 bases between them. CDR1 is SGHVS, CDR2 FNYEAQ, per germline. Here the CDR3 reads CASSFAGGSSQAFF. In nucleotides, the CDR3 is TGTGCCAGCAGCTTTGCAGGCGGGAGCTCTCAAGCTTTCTTT.